These 8 T cell receptor beta chains were all obtained from the same sample, sequenced in a study of T cell responses to AZD1222 COVID-19 vaccine. Here immunoSEQ multiplex PCR was the method, and the copy in TCRdb shows in-frame clones only, minus some. The sample carries tens of thousands of clones, 88% recorded once. Source: peripheral blood, taken on day 0 of MenACWY control vaccination. All receptors come from an adult in good health.

The genes are TRBV7-2 and TRBJ2-1; 7 positions match TRBD2. This CDR3 spans 14 amino acids. CDR1 SGHTA and CDR2 FQGNSA come from the germline V gene. Trimming at V came to 4 bases and at J to 9 bases, leaving 9 bases not matched to a gene. The CDR3 region has the DNA TGTGCCAGCAGCTACGGGGGAGGGTTGGGTGAGCAGTTCTTC. Protein: CASSYGGGLGEQFF.

For this clone: Likely a read error: the CDR3 ends without its conserved phenylalanine or tryptophan. Because the CDR3's place on the DNA is in doubt, the DNA is left out and the CDR3 is given as listed by TCRdb. The chain employs TRBV27 and TRBJ2-7. Ends included, the CDR3 has 12 residues. Germline CDR1 MNHEY, CDR2 SMNVEV (reference sequence). The CDR3 sequence is CASSPRPGWDPI.

This clone has just one count. The CDR3 sequence is CASGTGAYEQYF. The CDR3 nucleotides are TGTGCCAGCGGGACAGGGGCCTACGAGCAGTACTTC. This chain joins TRBV6-5 and TRBJ2-7; 10 positions match TRBD1. Germline CDR1 MNHEY, CDR2 SVGAGI. The CDR3 consists of 12 residues. The trim removed 8 bases at V and 2 bases at J, leaving 0 bases unmatched.

The genes are TRBV7-2 and TRBJ2-7; 7 bases line up with TRBD2. V was pared by 2 bases and J by 2 bases, with 6 bases of the junction left unmatched. The CDR3 loop spans 15 amino acids. The germline gives CDR1 SGHTA, CDR2 FQGNSA. The CDR3 is CASSLPGTIPYEQYF. DNA for the CDR3: TGTGCCAGCAGCTTACCTGGGACTATTCCCTACGAGCAGTACTTC.

The gene calls are TRBV6-5 and TRBJ2-3; 11 nucleotides agree with TRBD2. The junction had 7 bases not matched to a gene; V was cut back by 5 bases and J by 6 bases. Germline-derived CDR1 and CDR2 are MNHEY and SVGAGI. The CDR3 extends over 15 amino acids. The chain's CDR3 is CASSPLLAGEDTQYF. The CDR3 region has the DNA TGTGCCAGCAGTCCCCTACTAGCGGGAGAGGATACGCAGTATTTT.

The rearrangement uses TRBV9 and TRBJ2-3, with TRBD1 matching 7 bases. The germline CDR1 and CDR2 sequences are SGDLS and YYNGEE. This CDR3 comprises 16 residues. The V gene end was trimmed by 4 bases and the J gene end by 4 bases; junction bases not matched to a gene: 12. CDR3 sequence: CASSPRTGQIADTQYF. In DNA form, the CDR3 reads TGTGCCAGCAGCCCCCGGACAGGACAGATCGCAGATACGCAGTATTTT.

For the CDR3, the DNA is TGCGCCAGCAGCTTGGACCCCACAGATACGCAGTATTTT. Its translation: CASSLDPTDTQYF. V and J are TRBV5-1 and TRBJ2-3; D not certain. Germline V gives CDR1 SGHRS, CDR2 YFSETQ. Trimming stripped 0 bases from V and 2 bases from J, with 4 bases between. The length of the CDR3 is 13 residues.

The V gene is TRBV12-3 or TRBV12-4, the J gene TRBJ1-2; D is undetermined. Trimming removed 6 bases from V and 8 bases from J, with 16 bases in between. The CDR3 extends over 13 amino acids. For the CDR3, the DNA is TGTGCCAGCAGACTACAGATATCTATGGGCTACACCTTC. Its translation is CASRLQISMGYTF.